These 16 T cell receptor beta chains came from one sample sequenced in a study of blood T cells in healthy people across ages. Then a second PCR, running roughly 7 to 11 cycles, was carried out with a sample-barcoded 5' primer and a J-beta primer mix. TCRdb re-called the 5' RACE reads with MiXCR, one entry per CDR3 protein. The data show around 940,000 distinct CDR3 sequences, just over 50% seen once. Material for sequencing was blood. Receptor source: a woman in her fifties or sixties in good health.

This clonotype has only a few counts. The chain joins TRBV6-5 to TRBJ1-2, with D maybe TRBD1 (5 bases). The CDR3 contains 14 residues. Trimming shortened V by 2 bases and J by 6 bases, and 13 bases separated the two germline ends. CDR1 and CDR2 (germline): MNHEY, SVGAGI. The CDR3 DNA reads as TGTGCCAGCAGTTACGGGGGAGATATTAATGGCTACACCTTC. Residues: CASSYGGDINGYTF.

This chain links TRBV24-1 with TRBJ2-4; D perhaps matches TRBD2 (5 bases). This CDR3 has 15 residues. Germline lookup yields CDR1 KGHDR and CDR2 SFDVKD. V was pared by 4 bases and J by 3 bases, with 12 bases between. CDR3 amino acids: CATSENGNSKNIQYF. The CDR3, as DNA: TGTGCCACCAGTGAAAACGGGAATAGCAAAAACATTCAGTACTTC.

The V and J genes are TRBV28 and TRBJ1-2; a possible D gene is TRBD1 (6 bases). The CDR3 totals 16 residues. Trimming pared 4 bases from V and 6 bases from J, leaving 21 bases between. The germline CDR1 and CDR2 sequences are MDHEN and SYDVKM. The CDR3 sequence: CASSSQGRVGLDGYTF. The CDR3 bases are TGTGCCAGCAGTTCACAGGGAAGGGTTGGGTTGGATGGCTACACCTTC.

The count of this clonotype is one. This sequence joins TRBV6-5 and TRBJ2-7, with TRBD1 matching over 7 bases. V lost 4 bases, J lost 0 bases, and 9 bases stayed unmatched. The V gene's germline CDR1 is MNHEY and CDR2 SVGAGI. The CDR3 is made up of 16 amino acids. The CDR3 DNA follows: TGTGCCAGCAGTTTAAGAAGGGACAGCCTCTCCTACGAGCAGTACTTC. Its protein is CASSLRRDSLSYEQYF.

The gene calls are TRBV2 and TRBJ1-4; possible D gene TRBD1, 5 bases. Trimming removed 7 bases at V and 5 bases at J, with 14 bases between. CDR1 is SNHLY and CDR2 is FYNNEI in the germline V gene. CDR3 length: 14 amino acids. DNA for the CDR3: TGTGCCAGCACTTCAGGGACTGGAAATGAAAAACTGTTTTTT. Translated, it gives CASTSGTGNEKLFF.

V is TRBV28 and J is TRBJ2-7; D remains unclear. Germline values: CDR1 MDHEN, CDR2 SYDVKM. V shed 6 bases and J shed 2 bases, with 8 bases lying between them. This CDR3 comprises 12 residues. The CDR3 sequence is CASRTMTYEQYF. The CDR3 DNA reads as TGTGCCAGCAGGACAATGACCTACGAGCAGTACTTC.

In its sample, this clonotype was seen a few times. The CDR3 loop reads CASSLDRAQTQYF. The DNA for the CDR3 is TGTGCCAGCAGCTTAGATCGTGCGCAGACCCAGTACTTC. V is TRBV11-2 and J is TRBJ2-5; D is unclear. This CDR3 is 13 amino acids long. Trimming shortened V by 0 bases and J by 6 bases, and 8 bases separated the two germline ends. Looked up from germline, CDR1 is SGHAT and CDR2 is FQNNGV.

This clonotype was detected only a few times. This chain joins TRBV5-1 and TRBJ2-7, with TRBD2 matching 7 bases. CDR3 length: 17 residues. The V gene end was trimmed by 0 bases and the J gene end by 0 bases; junction bases not matched to a gene: 9. CDR1 and CDR2 (germline): SGHRS, YFSETQ. DNA of the CDR3: TGCGCCAGCAGCTTGGTTCCAACTAGCGCAGTCTCCTACGAGCAGTACTTC. Protein: CASSLVPTSAVSYEQYF.

The chain uses TRBV20-1 and TRBJ1-2, with D perhaps matching TRBD1 (6 bases). The CDR3 consists of 13 residues. V dropped 8 bases and J dropped 5 bases, with 18 bases sitting between them. The V gene's germline CDR1 is DFQATT and CDR2 SNEGSKA (reference sequence). The CDR3 here is CSTTPGTSYGYTF. The DNA for the CDR3 is TGCAGTACTACCCCCGGGACATCATATGGCTACACCTTC.

This rearrangement joins TRBV6-2 or TRBV6-3 to TRBJ2-4; D is possibly TRBD2 (6 bases). The CDR3 runs to 14 residues. CDR1 MNHEY and CDR2 SVGEGT come from the germline V gene. V gave up 8 bases and J gave up 1 base, with 12 bases separating them. This CDR3 reads CASRGGYAKNIQYF. CDR3 bases: TGTGCCAGCCGTGGGGGGTACGCCAAAAACATTCAGTACTTC.

The J gene is TRBJ2-1, the V gene TRBV4-3, with 9 bases identical to TRBD1. The J call is in doubt because the DNA end fits TRBJ2-7 better. The germline CDR1 and CDR2 sequences are LGHNA and YSLEER. The CDR3 spans 16 residues. The CDR3 here is CASSQRQGGSYNEQYF. The CDR3 region has the DNA TGCGCCAGCAGCCAACGACAGGGGGGCTCCTACAATGAGCAGTACTTC.

This chain connects TRBV12-3 or TRBV12-4 to TRBJ1-5; D unclear. The CDR3 is made up of 15 amino acids. V lost 8 bases, J lost 5 bases, and 19 bases lay in between. The CDR3 region has the DNA TGTGCCAGCTCCTTTAGCGGCAGACTATATCAGCCCCAGCATTTT. Amino acids: CASSFSGRLYQPQHF.

This rearrangement joins TRBV6-2 or TRBV6-3 to TRBJ1-1; the D gene is possibly TRBD1 (5 bases). Germline CDR1 MNHEY, CDR2 SVGEGT. This CDR3 contains 14 residues. V gave up 2 bases and J gave up 3 bases, with 10 bases separating them. DNA for the CDR3: TGTGCCAGCAGTTACGGGGGGACCTACACTGAAGCTTTCTTT. This encodes CASSYGGTYTEAFF.

There are a few counts of this clonotype. The chain employs TRBV19 and TRBJ2-7; a weak D match, TRBD1 (5 bases). Trimming took 3 bases from V and 3 from J, leaving 18 bases between them. The CDR3 is 16 amino acids. Germline V gene data show CDR1 as LNHDA and CDR2 as SQIVND (reference sequence). CDR3: CASSITTATINYEQYF. The CDR3 DNA follows: TGTGCCAGTAGTATTACGACAGCGACAATCAACTACGAGCAGTACTTC.

This clonotype has more than one count but fewer than ten. The rearrangement links TRBV7-2 to TRBJ1-2, with 8 bases fitting TRBD1. Looked up from germline, CDR1 is SGHTA and CDR2 is FQGNSA. The CDR3 spans 15 residues. V shed 5 bases, J shed 4 bases, and the junction held 9 bases outside the gene matches. The CDR3: CASSPTGDGVYGYTF. The CDR3 DNA sequence: TGTGCCAGCAGCCCGACAGGGGACGGGGTCTATGGCTACACCTTC.

Details on this clonotype: The junction and the germline gene differ at one end; a read error may be behind it. The chain employs TRBV6-2 or TRBV6-3 and TRBJ2-7; no reliable D call. The germline V gene has CDR1 MNHEY and CDR2 SVGEGT. This CDR3 is built from 14 residues. This CDR3 is CASSTALSGNEQYF. DNA for the CDR3: TGCGCCAGCAGTACAGCACTGTCAGGCAATGAGCAGTACTTC.